This passage covers 21 T cell receptor beta chains from one sample sequenced in a study of monozygotic twins with inflammatory bowel disease. TCRdb re-called the 5' RACE reads; one entry per CDR3 protein, DNA not given. The record lists around 150,000 distinct CDR3 sequences, of which the ten most abundant hold approximately 2.5%. Sequencing used blood. All receptors come from a human donor with ulcerative colitis or Crohn's disease, or a healthy co-twin of an affected twin (not recorded which).

The CDR3 is CASSYGLGQGAYYEQYF. The chain recombines TRBV4-1 with TRBJ2-7; no DNA is available, so the TRBD1 call from TCRdb remains unchecked. CDR3 length: 17 residues. Germline V lookup: CDR1 MGHRA, CDR2 YSYEKL.

V and J are TRBV28 and TRBJ1-1; without DNA, the TCRdb call of TRBD1 cannot be checked. The CDR3 has 15 amino acids. CDR1 and CDR2 (germline): MDHEN, SYDVKM. CDR3 residues: CASSLAGGPYTEAFF.

The chain is built from TRBV10-3 and TRBJ1-1. The CDR3 length is 15 residues. Germline CDR1 is ENHRY and CDR2 is SYGVKD. The chain's CDR3 is CAISDRPQLNTEAFF.

This chain uses TRBV28 with TRBJ1-5. Per germline, CDR1 MDHEN and CDR2 SYDVKM. The CDR3 is made up of 14 amino acids. CDR3 sequence reads: CASRLPLGNQPQHF.

The rearrangement joins TRBV28 to TRBJ2-5. In germline, CDR1 is MDHEN, CDR2 SYDVKM. The CDR3 length is 15 residues. The CDR3 sequence is CASTRAGTIQETQYF.

The V call is TRBV5-1, the J call TRBJ2-5; TCRdb names TRBD2, which stays unverified in the absence of DNA. Germline lookup yields CDR1 SGHRS and CDR2 YFSETQ. This CDR3 is 17 amino acids long. This CDR3 reads CASSLALAGEQQETQYF. Full variable domain (outside the CDR3, taken from reference TRBV5-1 and TRBJ2-5): KAGVTQTPRYLIKTRGQQVTLSCSPISGHRSVSWYQQTPGQGLQFLFEYFSETQRNKGNFPGRFSGRQFSNSRSEMNVSTLELGDSALYLCASSLALAGEQQETQYFGPGTRLLVL.

This rearrangement joins TRBV7-3 to TRBJ2-2; the TCRdb call, TRBD2, lacks DNA for checking. CDR1 is SGHTA, CDR2 FQGTGA, per germline. This CDR3 region has 17 residues. CDR3 sequence reads: CASSSLAGGVHTGELFF.

V and J are TRBV29-1 and TRBJ2-1; lacking DNA, the TRBD2 call made by TCRdb goes unchecked. Germline V lookup: CDR1 SQVTM, CDR2 ANQGSEA. This CDR3 spans 13 amino acids. CDR3 protein: CSVEGPSLGEQFF.

The genes are TRBV24-1 and TRBJ2-2; absent DNA, TCRdb's TRBD2 call cannot be checked. The CDR3 totals 14 residues. The germline V gene has CDR1 KGHDR and CDR2 SFDVKD. CDR3 sequence: CATSGPSNTGELFF.

The V call is TRBV30, the J call TRBJ2-7; TCRdb's assignment of TRBD1 cannot be checked, as there is no DNA. Germline V gene sequence: CDR1 GTSNPN, CDR2 SVGIG (reference sequence). CDR3 size: 14 residues. CDR3 residues: CAWSTGTANYEQYF.

The gene calls are TRBV7-9 and TRBJ2-5; TCRdb lists TRBD2, though no DNA is available to test this call. The CDR3 totals 14 residues. Germline V gene data show CDR1 as SEHNR and CDR2 as FQNEAQ (reference sequence). The CDR3 sequence is CASNVLAGVETQYF.

The J gene is TRBJ1-4, the V gene TRBV28; the D gene TCRdb calls, TRBD1, cannot be checked with no DNA. Germline-derived CDR1 and CDR2 are MDHEN and SYDVKM. This CDR3 contains 14 residues. The CDR3: CASSPRQINEKLFF.

The genes are TRBV5-4 and TRBJ1-1. The germline gives CDR1 SGHNT, CDR2 YYREEE (reference sequence). CDR3 size: 16 residues. CDR3 protein: CASSPAPSTLNTEAFF.

This chain links TRBV18 with TRBJ2-6; TCRdb outputs TRBD1, but without DNA this stays unchecked. The germline CDR1 and CDR2 sequences are KGHSH and LQKENI. This CDR3 has 15 residues. The CDR3 sequence: CASSPEGSGANVLTF.

The chain carries TRBV5-4 and TRBJ2-3; with no DNA, the TCRdb D assignment of TRBD2 cannot be verified. This CDR3 is 15 amino acids long. In germline, CDR1 is SGHNT, CDR2 YYREEE (reference sequence). CDR3 sequence reads: CASSDKREVGDTQYF.

V and J are TRBV3-1 and TRBJ2-1; the TCRdb call, TRBD2, lacks DNA for checking. Germline CDR1 and CDR2: LGHDT and YNNKEL (reference sequence). The CDR3 runs 14 residues. CDR3: CASSQDSLYNEQFF.

V and J are TRBV4-3 and TRBJ2-2. The CDR3 contains 18 residues. In germline, CDR1 is LGHNA, CDR2 YSLEER. This CDR3 reads CASSQDVLLRLNTGELFF.

The chain has TRBV6-1 and TRBJ2-3; absent DNA, TCRdb's TRBD2 call cannot be checked. This CDR3 is built from 15 residues. The germline V gene has CDR1 MNHNS and CDR2 SASEGT. CDR3: CASSRTSGRAYTQYF.

The chain couples TRBV6-6 to TRBJ1-4; the TRBD1 assignment by TCRdb is unverifiable without DNA. CDR1 MNHNY and CDR2 SVGAGI come from the germline V gene (reference sequence). The CDR3 runs 13 residues. This CDR3 reads CAASGGAGEKLFF.

This chain joins TRBV6-2 or TRBV6-3 and TRBJ1-2; the D call of TRBD1 rests on TCRdb alone, since no DNA is present to check it. This CDR3 spans 14 amino acids. Germline V CDR1 and CDR2: MNHEY, SVGEGT. The CDR3 loop reads CAIQTTGPHYGYTF.

The rearrangement uses TRBV20-1 and TRBJ2-3; lacking DNA, the TRBD2 call made by TCRdb goes unchecked. The CDR3 runs 15 residues. Germline V lookup: CDR1 DFQATT, CDR2 SNEGSKA (reference sequence). This CDR3 is CSAREAGWYTDTQYF.